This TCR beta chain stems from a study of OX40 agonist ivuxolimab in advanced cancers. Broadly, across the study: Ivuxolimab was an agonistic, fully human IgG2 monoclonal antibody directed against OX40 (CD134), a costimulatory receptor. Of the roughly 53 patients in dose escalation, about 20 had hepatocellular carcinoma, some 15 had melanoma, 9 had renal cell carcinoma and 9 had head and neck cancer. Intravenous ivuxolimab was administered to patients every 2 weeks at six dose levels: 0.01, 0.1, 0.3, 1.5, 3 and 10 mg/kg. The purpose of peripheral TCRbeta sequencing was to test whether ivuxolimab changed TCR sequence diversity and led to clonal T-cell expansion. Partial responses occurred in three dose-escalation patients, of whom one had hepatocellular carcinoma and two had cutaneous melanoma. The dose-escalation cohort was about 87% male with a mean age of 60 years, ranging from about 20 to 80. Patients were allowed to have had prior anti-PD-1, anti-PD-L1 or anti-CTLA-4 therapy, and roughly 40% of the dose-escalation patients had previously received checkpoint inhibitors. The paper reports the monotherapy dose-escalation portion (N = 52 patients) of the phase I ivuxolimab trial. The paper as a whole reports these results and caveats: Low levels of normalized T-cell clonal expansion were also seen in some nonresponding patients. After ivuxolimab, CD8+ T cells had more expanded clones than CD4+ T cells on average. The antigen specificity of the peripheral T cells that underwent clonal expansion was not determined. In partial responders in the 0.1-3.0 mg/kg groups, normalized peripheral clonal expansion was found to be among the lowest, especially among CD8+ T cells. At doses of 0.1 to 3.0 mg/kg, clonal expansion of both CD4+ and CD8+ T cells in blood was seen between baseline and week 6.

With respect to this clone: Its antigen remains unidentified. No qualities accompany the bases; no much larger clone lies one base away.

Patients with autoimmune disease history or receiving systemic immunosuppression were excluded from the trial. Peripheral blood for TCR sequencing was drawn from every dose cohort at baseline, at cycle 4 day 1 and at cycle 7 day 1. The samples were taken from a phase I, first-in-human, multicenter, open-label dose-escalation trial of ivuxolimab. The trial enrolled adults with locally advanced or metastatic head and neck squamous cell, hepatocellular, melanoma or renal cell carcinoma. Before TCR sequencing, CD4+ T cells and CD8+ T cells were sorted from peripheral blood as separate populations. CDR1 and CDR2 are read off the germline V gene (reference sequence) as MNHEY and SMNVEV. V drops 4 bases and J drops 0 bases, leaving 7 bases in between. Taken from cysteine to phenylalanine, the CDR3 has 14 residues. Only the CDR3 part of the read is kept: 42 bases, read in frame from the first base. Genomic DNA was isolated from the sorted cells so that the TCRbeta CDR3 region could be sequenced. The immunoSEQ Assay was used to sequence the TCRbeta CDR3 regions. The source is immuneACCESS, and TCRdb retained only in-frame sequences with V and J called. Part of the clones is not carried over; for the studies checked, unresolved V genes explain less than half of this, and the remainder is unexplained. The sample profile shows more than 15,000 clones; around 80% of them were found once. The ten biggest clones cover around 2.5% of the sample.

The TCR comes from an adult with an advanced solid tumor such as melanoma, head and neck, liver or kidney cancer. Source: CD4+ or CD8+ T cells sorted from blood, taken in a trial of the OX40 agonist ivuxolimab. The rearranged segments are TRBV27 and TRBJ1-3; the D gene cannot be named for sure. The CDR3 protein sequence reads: CASSSEISGNTIYF. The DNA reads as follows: TGTGCCAGCAGTTCAGAAATCTCTGGAAACACCATATATTTT.